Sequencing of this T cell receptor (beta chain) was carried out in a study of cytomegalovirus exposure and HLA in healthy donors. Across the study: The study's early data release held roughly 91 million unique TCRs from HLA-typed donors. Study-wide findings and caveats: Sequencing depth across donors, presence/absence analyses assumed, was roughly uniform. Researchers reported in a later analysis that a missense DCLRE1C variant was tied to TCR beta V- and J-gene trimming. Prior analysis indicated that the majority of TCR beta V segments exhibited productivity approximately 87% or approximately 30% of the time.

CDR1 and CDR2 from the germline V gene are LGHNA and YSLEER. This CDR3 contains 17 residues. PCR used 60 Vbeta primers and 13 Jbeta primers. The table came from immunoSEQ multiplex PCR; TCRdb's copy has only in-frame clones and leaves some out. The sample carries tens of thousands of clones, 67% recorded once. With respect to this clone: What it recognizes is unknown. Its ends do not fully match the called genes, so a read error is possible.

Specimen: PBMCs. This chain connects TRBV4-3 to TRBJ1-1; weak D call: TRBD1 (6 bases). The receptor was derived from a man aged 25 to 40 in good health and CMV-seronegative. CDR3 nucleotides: TGCGCCAGCTGCCAAGATTTGCCGCGGGGGCTGAACACTGAAGCTTTCTTT. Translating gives CASCQDLPRGLNTEAFF.